Presented here are 28 T cell receptor beta chains from one specimen sequenced in a study of blood T cell repertoires in COVID-19. TCRdb's table, derived via immunoSEQ multiplex PCR, lists solely in-frame clones and lacks some. The sample lists approximately 310,000 clones, under 90% seen once, with about 5% in the top ten. Source material: PBMCs or T cells enriched from blood (not recorded which). The receptor source for this set is a man aged 55-75 years who had recovered from COVID-19.

The chain combines TRBV29-1 with TRBJ1-1, with 7 bases that match TRBD1. V was clipped by 7 bases and J by 4 bases; unmatched bases: 6. This CDR3 spans 12 amino acids. Germline V gives CDR1 SQVTM, CDR2 ANQGSEA. For the CDR3, the DNA is TGCAGCGGGTTGGCAGGGGGCACTGAAGCTTTCTTT. Protein product: CSGLAGGTEAFF.

This chain uses TRBV18 with TRBJ2-5, with TRBD2 as a possible D gene (5 bases). CDR3 length equals 15 residues. The V end lost 2 bases, the J end lost 5 bases, and 15 bases lay between the germline ends. Germline CDR1 is KGHSH and CDR2 is LQKENI. The CDR3 DNA reads TGTGCCAGCTCACCAGCTAGGGATTCGGGGGAGACCCAGTACTTC. This sequence encodes CASSPARDSGETQYF.

The V and J genes are TRBV18 and TRBJ1-1; perhaps TRBD1 as D (6 bases). Germline V gene data show CDR1 as KGHSH and CDR2 as LQKENI. The CDR3 covers 18 residues. V dropped 0 bases and J dropped 6 bases, with 23 bases sitting between them. CDR3 coding DNA: TGTGCCAGCTCACCACCTCGGGGACAAGGCTCATTAATAGCTGAAGCTTTCTTT. Protein: CASSPPRGQGSLIAEAFF.

The chain couples TRBV19 to TRBJ1-3; no clear D. From germline, CDR1 is LNHDA and CDR2 SQIVND (reference sequence). The germline V and J ends were trimmed by 9 bases and 0 bases, with 12 bases remaining between them. This CDR3 has 14 residues. The CDR3 DNA sequence: TGTGCCAGCCGGCGGGTCCACTCTGGAAACACCATATATTTT. Translating it yields CASRRVHSGNTIYF.

J is TRBJ2-7 and V is TRBV11-1; D may be TRBD2 (5 bases). The V gene's germline CDR1 is SGHAT and CDR2 FQDESV (reference sequence). The CDR3 sequence is 12 residues long. Trimming took off 5 bases at V and 5 bases at J, with 10 bases between the two ends. The CDR3 loop reads CASSPTRDEQYF. CDR3 bases: TGTGCCAGCAGCCCCACGCGGGACGAGCAGTACTTC.

Comments on this clone: Other DNA sequences of this sample code for an identical CDR3. V gene TRBV6-1 combines with J gene TRBJ2-6; tentative D call: TRBD1 (6 bases). V was shortened by 4 bases and J by 0 bases, with 10 bases between the two germline ends. Germline CDR1 MNHNS, CDR2 SASEGT. The CDR3 has 16 amino acids. In DNA, the CDR3 is TGTGCCAGCAGTGCAACAGGGCTCTCTGGGGCCAACGTCCTGACTTTC. Translated: CASSATGLSGANVLTF.

The chain recombines TRBV7-2 with TRBJ2-7, with 7 bases lining up with TRBD1. The CDR3 sequence is 15 residues long. The germline V gene encodes CDR1 SGHTA and CDR2 FQGNSA. The V and J ends lost 7 bases and 4 bases, in that order; junction bases with no gene match: 13. The CDR3 loop is CASTPAGTVLYEQYF. CDR3 coding DNA: TGTGCCAGCACTCCGGCCGGGACAGTATTATACGAGCAGTACTTC.

This clone occurred once. V gene TRBV6-1 combines with J gene TRBJ1-5, with 7 bases fitting TRBD1. The CDR3 totals 14 residues. The germline gives CDR1 MNHNS, CDR2 SASEGT. The trim removed 2 bases at V and 4 bases at J, leaving 2 bases unmatched. In nucleotides, the CDR3 is TGTGCCAGCAGTGAAAAACAGGGGAATCAGCCCCAGCATTTT. Translation: CASSEKQGNQPQHF.

The genes are TRBV9 and TRBJ2-7, with 7 bases identical to TRBD2. With 4 bases clipped from V and 5 bases from J, the junction kept 12 bases outside the gene matches. Germline V CDR1 and CDR2: SGDLS, YYNGEE. The CDR3 extends over 15 amino acids. The CDR3 loop is CASSPPAGLVHEQYF. The CDR3 DNA sequence: TGTGCCAGCAGCCCCCCCGCCGGACTAGTCCACGAGCAGTACTTC.

This rearrangement joins TRBV7-6 to TRBJ1-4; 7 positions agree with TRBD1. V was clipped by 5 bases and J by 5 bases; unmatched bases: 8. Germline V gives CDR1 SGHVS, CDR2 FNYEAQ. The CDR3 has 15 amino acids. DNA for the CDR3: TGTGCCAGCAGCCCGCGGACAGGCGGAAATGAAAAACTGTTTTTT. It translates to CASSPRTGGNEKLFF.

The chain recombines TRBV20-1 with TRBJ2-7, with 8 bases fitting TRBD1. This CDR3 is 11 amino acids long. The trim removed 3 bases at V and 7 bases at J, leaving 2 bases unmatched. Germline CDR1 and CDR2: DFQATT and SNEGSKA (reference sequence). CDR3 DNA sequence: TGCAGTGCTAGCAGGACAGGGGAGCAGTACTTC. The encoded protein is CSASRTGEQYF.

The rearrangement uses TRBV28 and TRBJ1-2; 8 nucleotides line up with TRBD1. The V segment lost 2 bases and the J segment 5 bases; nucleotides outside the gene matches: 7. Germline CDR1 reads MDHEN; CDR2 reads SYDVKM. The CDR3 spans 15 residues. The CDR3 reads CASSLQSGGLYGYTF. For the CDR3, the DNA is TGTGCCAGCAGTTTACAGTCAGGGGGCCTTTATGGCTACACCTTC.

The J gene is TRBJ2-7, the V gene TRBV7-6, with no clear D. Germline CDR1 SGHVS, CDR2 FNYEAQ. V gave up 4 bases and J gave up 0 bases, with 7 bases separating them. This CDR3 is 13 amino acids long. The CDR3: CASSSRSSYEQYF. In DNA, the CDR3 is TGTGCCAGCAGCTCCAGGTCCTCCTACGAGCAGTACTTC.

The chain is built from TRBV7-3 and TRBJ2-7; D is possibly TRBD1 (5 bases). V lost 3 bases and J lost 3, with 9 bases in between. This CDR3 region has 13 residues. Germline CDR1 is SGHTA and CDR2 is FQGTGA. The CDR3 region has the DNA TGTGCCAGCAGCTTCAGACAGAACTACGAGCAGTACTTC. Protein sequence: CASSFRQNYEQYF.

J is TRBJ2-1 and V is TRBV6-5; no definite D call. The V end lost 0 bases, the J end lost 4 bases, and 10 bases lay between the germline ends. The CDR3 is 15 residues long. Germline values: CDR1 MNHEY, CDR2 SVGAGI. Here the CDR3 reads CASSYSFLSYNEQFF. In DNA, the CDR3 is TGTGCCAGCAGTTACTCCTTCTTATCTTACAATGAGCAGTTCTTC.

A single count supports this clone. V is TRBV28 and J is TRBJ2-1; perhaps TRBD2 as D (5 bases). Trimming took 6 bases from V and 3 from J, leaving 9 bases between them. The CDR3 length is 13 residues. Germline V gives CDR1 MDHEN, CDR2 SYDVKM. CDR3 protein: CASRPGLYNEQFF. The CDR3 DNA sequence: TGTGCCAGCAGGCCCGGACTCTACAATGAGCAGTTCTTC.

The rearrangement uses TRBV6-5 and TRBJ2-5; 7 bases match TRBD1. With V trimmed by 1 base and J by 1 base, 3 bases remained unmatched. CDR3 size: 15 residues. Germline V gene data show CDR1 as MNHEY and CDR2 as SVGAGI. The CDR3 sequence: CASSYLGQLQETQYF. Written as DNA, the CDR3 is TGTGCCAGCAGTTACTTGGGACAGCTCCAAGAGACCCAGTACTTC.

The V gene is TRBV11-1, the J gene TRBJ1-1, with 9 bases fitting TRBD1. Trimming cost V 6 bases and J 6 bases; bases outside gene matches: 8. The germline V gene has CDR1 SGHAT and CDR2 FQDESV (reference sequence). This CDR3 region has 14 residues. The DNA of the CDR3 is TGTGCCAGCAGATCAAACAGGGGGCACGCTGAAGCTTTCTTT. Amino acids: CASRSNRGHAEAFF.

DNA of the CDR3: TGTGCCAGCAGCTCCTCCGGGACAGACTACTCGACCCAGTACTTC. It translates to CASSSSGTDYSTQYF. The rearrangement links TRBV11-3 to TRBJ2-5; 7 bases agree with TRBD1. The germline CDR1 and CDR2 sequences are SGHNT and YENEEA. J was trimmed by 7 bases and V by 4 bases; bases with no gene match: 12. The CDR3 is 15 amino acids. Full variable domain (outside the CDR3, taken from reference TRBV11-3 and TRBJ2-5): EAGVVQSPRYKIIEKKQPVAFWCNPISGHNTLYWYLQNLGQGPELLIRYENEEAVDDSQLPKDRFSAERLKGVDSTLKIQPAELGDSAVYLCASSSSGTDYSTQYFGPGTRLLVL.

This sequence joins TRBV18 and TRBJ1-2, with D possibly being TRBD1 (5 bases). Germline values: CDR1 KGHSH, CDR2 LQKENI. Trimming took 1 base from V and 2 from J, leaving 14 bases between them. The CDR3 runs 16 residues. The CDR3 loop reads CASSPLGAGGNYGYTF. In nucleotides, the CDR3 is TGTGCCAGCTCACCACTCGGGGCTGGGGGGAACTATGGCTACACCTTC.

The rearrangement uses TRBV4-2 and TRBJ1-6; D is uncertain. Germline assignment: CDR1 LGHNA and CDR2 YNFKEQ. The V and J ends lost 3 bases and 10 bases respectively, with 7 bases between them. CDR3 length: 12 amino acids. CDR3 loop: CASSQGDSPLHF. CDR3 coding DNA: TGTGCCAGCAGCCAGGGCGACTCACCCCTCCACTTT.

V is TRBV5-8 and J is TRBJ1-5; a possible D gene is TRBD1 (5 bases). Germline-derived CDR1 and CDR2 are SGHTS and YDEGEE. The CDR3 length is 15 residues. V was shortened by 0 bases and J by 0 bases, with 7 bases between the two germline ends. The chain's CDR3 is CASSLGQNSNQPQHF. The CDR3 DNA follows: TGTGCCAGCAGCTTGGGACAGAATAGCAATCAGCCCCAGCATTTT.

This sequence joins TRBV6-4 and TRBJ2-5; D possibly corresponds to TRBD2 (5 bases). Germline V gene lookup returns CDR1 MRHNA and CDR2 SNTAGT. The CDR3 contains 15 residues. V was trimmed by 0 bases and J by 0 bases, leaving 8 bases between them. The CDR3 loop reads CASSDSGANQETQYF. The CDR3 coding sequence is TGTGCCAGCAGTGACTCGGGAGCTAACCAAGAGACCCAGTACTTC.

The chain carries TRBV10-3 and TRBJ1-2, with a weak D call TRBD1 (5 bases). The V end was cut by 7 bases, the J end by 5 bases, with 11 bases between. The CDR3 spans 12 residues. The V gene's germline CDR1 is ENHRY and CDR2 SYGVKD. DNA for the CDR3: TGTGCCATCAAAGAAGGGGAATATGGCTACACCTTC. This sequence encodes CAIKEGEYGYTF.

The chain is built from TRBV5-4 and TRBJ2-7; TRBD2 agrees at 8 bases. Germline V gene sequence: CDR1 SGHNT, CDR2 YYREEE (reference sequence). The ends lost 1 base at V and 5 bases at J; junction bases unmatched: 5. The CDR3 runs to 14 residues. CDR3 bases: TGTGCCAGCAGCTTGCGGCTAGCGGGTGACGAGCAGTACTTC. Translating it yields CASSLRLAGDEQYF. The variable domain in full, with the rest retrieved from reference TRBV5-4 and TRBJ2-7, is ETGVTQSPTHLIKTRGQQVTLRCSSQSGHNTVSWYQQALGQGPQFIFQYYREEENGRGNFPPRFSGLQFPNYSSELNVNALELDDSALYLCASSLRLAGDEQYFGPGTRLTVT.

V is TRBV5-1 and J is TRBJ2-1; 7 nucleotides agree with TRBD1. Germline V gene data show CDR1 as SGHRS and CDR2 as YFSETQ. The CDR3 consists of 14 residues. V gave up 5 bases and J gave up 7 bases; unmatched junction bases: 9. CDR3 DNA: TGCGCCAGCAGTTCCGGGACAGTGGGAAATGAGCAGTTCTTC. It codes for CASSSGTVGNEQFF.

The rearrangement uses TRBV9 and TRBJ2-5, with 10 bases lining up with TRBD2. With V trimmed by 0 bases and J by 5 bases, 10 bases remained unmatched. Germline assignment: CDR1 SGDLS and CDR2 YYNGEE. This CDR3 region has 17 residues. DNA for the CDR3: TGTGCCAGCAGCGTAGGAATTGATAGCGGGAGGTTTGAGACCCAGTACTTC. Its protein is CASSVGIDSGRFETQYF.

This clone appeared once. The chain uses TRBV20-1 and TRBJ2-3, with 9 positions matching TRBD1. Germline CDR1 DFQATT, CDR2 SNEGSKA (reference sequence). The CDR3 runs 15 residues. J was trimmed by 7 bases and V by 3 bases; bases with no gene match: 11. CDR3 loop: CSASGVSGTGYTQYF. The CDR3 bases are TGCAGTGCTAGTGGGGTGTCTGGGACAGGGTATACGCAGTATTTT.